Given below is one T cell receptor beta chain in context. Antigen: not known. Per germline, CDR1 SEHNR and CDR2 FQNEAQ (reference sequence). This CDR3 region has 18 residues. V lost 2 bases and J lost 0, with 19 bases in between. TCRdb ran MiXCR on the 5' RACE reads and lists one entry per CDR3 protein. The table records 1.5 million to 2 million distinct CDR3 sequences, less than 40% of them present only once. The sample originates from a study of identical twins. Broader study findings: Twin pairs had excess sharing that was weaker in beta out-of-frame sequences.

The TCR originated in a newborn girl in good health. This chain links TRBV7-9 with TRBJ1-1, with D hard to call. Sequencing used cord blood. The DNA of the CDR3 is TGTGCCAGCAGCTTAATAGCGGTGCGGGATTTCATGAACACTGAAGCTTTCTTT. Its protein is CASSLIAVRDFMNTEAFF.